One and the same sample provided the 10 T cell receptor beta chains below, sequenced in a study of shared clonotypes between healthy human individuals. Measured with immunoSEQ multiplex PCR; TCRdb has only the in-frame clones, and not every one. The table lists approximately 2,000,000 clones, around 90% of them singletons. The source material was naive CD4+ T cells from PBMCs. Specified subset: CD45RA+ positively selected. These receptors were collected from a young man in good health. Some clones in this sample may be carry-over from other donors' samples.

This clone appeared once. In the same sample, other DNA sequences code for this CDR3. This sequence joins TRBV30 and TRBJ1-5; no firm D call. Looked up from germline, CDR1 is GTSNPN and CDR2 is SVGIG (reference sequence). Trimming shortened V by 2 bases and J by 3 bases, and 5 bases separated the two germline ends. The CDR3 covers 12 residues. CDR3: CAWSRFNQPQHF. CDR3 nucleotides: TGTGCCTGGAGTCGGTTCAATCAGCCCCAGCATTTT.

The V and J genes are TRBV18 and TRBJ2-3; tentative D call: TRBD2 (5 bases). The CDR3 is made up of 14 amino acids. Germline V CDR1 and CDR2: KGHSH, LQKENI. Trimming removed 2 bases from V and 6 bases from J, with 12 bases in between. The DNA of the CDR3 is TGTGCCAGCTCACCATCGGGGAAGTGGGATACGCAGTATTTT. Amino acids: CASSPSGKWDTQYF.

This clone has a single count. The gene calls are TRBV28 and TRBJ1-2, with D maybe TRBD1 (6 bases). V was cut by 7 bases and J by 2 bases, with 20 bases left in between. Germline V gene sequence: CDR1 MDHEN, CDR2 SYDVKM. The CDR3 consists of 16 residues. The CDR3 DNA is TGTGCCAGCACCACCGTGGGGGCCGGGGGGAACTATGGCTACACCTTC. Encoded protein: CASTTVGAGGNYGYTF.

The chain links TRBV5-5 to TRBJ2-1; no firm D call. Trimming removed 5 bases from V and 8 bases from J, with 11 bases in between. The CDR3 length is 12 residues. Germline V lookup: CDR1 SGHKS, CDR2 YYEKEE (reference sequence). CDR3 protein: CASSFLDYEQFF. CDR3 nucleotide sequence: TGTGCCAGCAGTTTTTTAGATTATGAGCAGTTCTTC.

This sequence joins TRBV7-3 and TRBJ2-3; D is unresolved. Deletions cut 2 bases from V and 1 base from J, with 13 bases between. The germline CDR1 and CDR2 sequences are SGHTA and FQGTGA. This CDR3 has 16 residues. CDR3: CASSLGLGYGTDTQYF. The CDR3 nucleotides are TGTGCCAGCAGCTTAGGGCTTGGGTACGGCACAGATACGCAGTATTTT. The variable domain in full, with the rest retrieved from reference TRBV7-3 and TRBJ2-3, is GAGVSQTPSNKVTEKGKYVELRCDPISGHTALYWYRQSLGQGPEFLIYFQGTGAADDSGLPNDRFFAVRPEGSVSTLKIQRTERGDSAVYLCASSLGLGYGTDTQYFGPGTRLTVL.

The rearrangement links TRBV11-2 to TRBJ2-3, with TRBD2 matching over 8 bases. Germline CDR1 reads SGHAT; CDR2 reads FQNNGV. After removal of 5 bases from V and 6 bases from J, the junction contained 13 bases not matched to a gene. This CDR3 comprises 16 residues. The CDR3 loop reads CASSPFSTSAWDTQYF. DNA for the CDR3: TGTGCCAGCAGCCCCTTCTCGACTAGCGCTTGGGATACGCAGTATTTT.

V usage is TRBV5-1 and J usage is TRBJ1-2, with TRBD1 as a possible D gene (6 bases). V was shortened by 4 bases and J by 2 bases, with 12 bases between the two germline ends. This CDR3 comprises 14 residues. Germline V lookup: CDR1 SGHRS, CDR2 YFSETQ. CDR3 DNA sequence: TGCGCCAGCAGCCTGAATACAGGGAACTATGGCTACACCTTC. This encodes CASSLNTGNYGYTF. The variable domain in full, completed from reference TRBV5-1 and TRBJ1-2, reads KAGVTQTPRYLIKTRGQQVTLSCSPISGHRSVSWYQQTPGQGLQFLFEYFSETQRNKGNFPGRFSGRQFSNSRSEMNVSTLELGDSALYLCASSLNTGNYGYTFGSGTRLTVV.

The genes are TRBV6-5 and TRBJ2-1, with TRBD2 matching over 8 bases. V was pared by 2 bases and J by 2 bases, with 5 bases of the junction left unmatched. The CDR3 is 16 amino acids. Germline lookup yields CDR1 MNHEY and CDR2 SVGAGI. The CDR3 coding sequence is TGTGCCAGCAGTTACGCGACTAGCGTGCCCTACAATGAGCAGTTCTTC. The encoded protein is CASSYATSVPYNEQFF.

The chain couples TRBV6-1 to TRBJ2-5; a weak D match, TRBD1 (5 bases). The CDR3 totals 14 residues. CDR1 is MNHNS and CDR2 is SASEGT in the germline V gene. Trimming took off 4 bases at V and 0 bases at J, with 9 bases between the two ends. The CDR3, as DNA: TGTGCCAGCAGTGGGGGCCTGTACCAAGAGACCCAGTACTTC. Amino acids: CASSGGLYQETQYF.

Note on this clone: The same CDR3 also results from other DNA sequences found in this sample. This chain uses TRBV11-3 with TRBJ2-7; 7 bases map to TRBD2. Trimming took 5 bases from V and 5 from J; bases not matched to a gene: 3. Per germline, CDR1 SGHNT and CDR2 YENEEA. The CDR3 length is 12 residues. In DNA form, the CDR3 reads TGTGCCAGCAGCCCTGGGGGGGACGAGCAGTACTTC. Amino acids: CASSPGGDEQYF. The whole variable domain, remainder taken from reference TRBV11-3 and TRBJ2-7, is EAGVVQSPRYKIIEKKQPVAFWCNPISGHNTLYWYLQNLGQGPELLIRYENEEAVDDSQLPKDRFSAERLKGVDSTLKIQPAELGDSAVYLCASSPGGDEQYFGPGTRLTVT.